These 4 T cell receptor beta chains were all obtained from the same sample, sequenced in a study of blood T cell repertoires in COVID-19. The method was immunoSEQ multiplex PCR; TCRdb's version includes in-frame clones alone and lacks a portion of them. In the table there are around 230,000 clones, roughly 90% of which are singletons. The sequenced sample consisted of PBMCs or T cells enriched from blood (not recorded which). These receptors all come from a man between 18 and 29 years old with acute COVID-19.

The chain uses TRBV30 and TRBJ2-7; 9 nucleotides match TRBD1. The CDR3 has 13 residues. V was pared by 5 bases and J by 0 bases, with 2 bases of the junction left unmatched. The V gene's germline CDR1 is GTSNPN and CDR2 SVGIG (reference sequence). The chain's CDR3 is CAWVTGGSYEQYF. The CDR3 nucleotides read TGTGCCTGGGTGACAGGGGGCTCCTACGAGCAGTACTTC.

The chain employs TRBV19 and TRBJ2-5, with 10 nucleotides matching TRBD2. Germline V lookup: CDR1 LNHDA, CDR2 SQIVND (reference sequence). The V gene end was trimmed by 5 bases and the J gene end by 5 bases; junction bases not matched to a gene: 2. This CDR3 comprises 13 residues. The DNA of the CDR3 is TGTGCCAGTAGTCCGGGACTAGCGGAGACCCAGTACTTC. Its protein is CASSPGLAETQYF.

The chain employs TRBV30 and TRBJ1-1, with D possibly matching TRBD1 (6 bases). Germline values: CDR1 GTSNPN, CDR2 SVGIG (reference sequence). The germline V and J ends were trimmed by 2 bases and 8 bases, with 12 bases remaining between them. The CDR3 covers 12 residues. In DNA form, the CDR3 reads TGTGCCTGGAGTCCAATCAGGGGCGAAGCTTTCTTT. Its translation is CAWSPIRGEAFF.

The chain links TRBV29-1 to TRBJ2-5; 11 nucleotides line up with TRBD1. Germline loops: CDR1 SQVTM, CDR2 ANQGSEA. This CDR3 comprises 14 residues. V shed 8 bases and J 2 bases; nucleotides not matched to a gene: 7. The CDR3 protein is CSSGTGGLQETQYF. The CDR3 DNA follows: TGCAGCTCGGGGACAGGGGGATTACAAGAGACCCAGTACTTC.